This T cell receptor (beta chain) stems from a study of blood T cell repertoires in COVID-19. At the level of the study: Samples taken during acute and convalescent COVID-19 were collected in the United States, Italy and Spain.

Those who participated ranged in age from roughly 18 to 89 years and resided in roughly 26 US areas. Assay: immunoSEQ multiplex PCR; the TCRdb copy retains only in-frame clones and omits some. The sample lists around 130,000 clones; about four fifths were seen once. This receptor was taken from a woman aged 45-65 years with acute COVID-19. Input material: PBMCs or T cells enriched from blood (not recorded which).

This CDR3 is CASSLEGQVYGYTF. The CDR3 DNA follows: TGTGCCAGCAGCTTGGAGGGACAAGTCTATGGCTACACCTTC. The chain uses TRBV5-6 and TRBJ1-2; a weak D match, TRBD1 (6 bases). This CDR3 has 14 amino acids. V lost 0 bases and J lost 4, with 10 bases in between. Germline CDR1 is SGHDT and CDR2 is YYEEEE.